A single sample is the source of the 10 T cell receptor beta chains below, sequenced in a study of CXCR3-negative and CXCR3-positive naive CD8 T cells. General study points: CXCR3-positive naive cells had TRB CDR3s that were more hydrophobic than CXCR3-negative naive cells had.

Which antigens these TCRs recognize remains unknown. UMI-labeled TRB cDNA libraries were prepared by 5' RACE. Following a re-call of the 5' RACE reads, TCRdb has one entry per CDR3 protein and lacks DNA. The listing contains 95,000 to 100,000 distinct CDR3 sequences. Input material: naive CXCR3+ CD8+ T cells from blood. Subset noted: CD45RO-CCR7+CD27+CD95- naive CD8+ T cells expressing CXCR3 (TNR3+). The source is a human donor in good health. Some clones in this sample may be carry-over from other donors' samples.

This rearrangement joins TRBV5-6 to TRBJ1-1; the D call of TRBD1 rests on TCRdb alone, since no DNA is present to check it. Germline CDR1 SGHDT, CDR2 YYEEEE. The CDR3 contains 12 residues. The CDR3 region is CASSLTGGIAFF.

V is TRBV27 and J is TRBJ1-6. This CDR3 is built from 14 residues. The germline V gene has CDR1 MNHEY and CDR2 SMNVEV (reference sequence). The CDR3 sequence is CASSFPSAGSPLHF.

This chain uses TRBV7-9 with TRBJ2-3; checking the TCRdb D call of TRBD2 is not possible without DNA. The CDR3 spans 15 residues. The germline gives CDR1 SEHNR, CDR2 FQNEAQ (reference sequence). The CDR3 is CASSFWRGGAPTQYF.

The rearrangement links TRBV29-1 to TRBJ1-2; no DNA is available, so the TRBD1 call from TCRdb remains unchecked. This CDR3 region has 12 residues. Germline values: CDR1 SQVTM, CDR2 ANQGSEA. The CDR3: CSVVGGKEGYTF.

V gene TRBV7-8 combines with J gene TRBJ2-6; the TCRdb D gene call, TRBD1, has no DNA to confirm it. The CDR3 runs 16 residues. Germline V gene sequence: CDR1 SGHVS, CDR2 FQNEAQ. Here the CDR3 reads CASSGGLGSGANVLTF.

The chain has TRBV28 and TRBJ2-1; TCRdb's assignment of TRBD1 cannot be checked, as there is no DNA. Germline assignment: CDR1 MDHEN and CDR2 SYDVKM. The CDR3 totals 13 residues. CDR3 amino acids: CASTPPGGNEQFF.

This sequence joins TRBV5-1 and TRBJ2-1; TCRdb's D gene call, TRBD2, goes unchecked for lack of DNA. Germline V lookup: CDR1 SGHRS, CDR2 YFSETQ. The CDR3 totals 16 residues. CDR3 sequence: CASSLVLGLKYNEQFF.

The V call is TRBV9, the J call TRBJ1-6. The CDR3 loop spans 14 amino acids. The germline CDR1 and CDR2 sequences are SGDLS and YYNGEE. CDR3 residues: CASSVRGMNSPLHF. Supplemented by reference TRBV9 and TRBJ1-6, the full variable domain reads DSGVTQTPKHLITATGQRVTLRCSPRSGDLSVYWYQQSLDQGLQFLIQYYNGEERAKGNILERFSAQQFPDLHSELNLSSLELGDSALYFCASSVRGMNSPLHFGNGTRLTVT.

The chain is built from TRBV4-3 and TRBJ1-2; TCRdb returns TRBD1, unconfirmable since there is no DNA. The V gene's germline CDR1 is LGHNA and CDR2 YSLEER. This CDR3 has 15 residues. Here the CDR3 reads CASSQVGSGNYGYTF.

The chain has TRBV21-1 and TRBJ2-7; with no DNA, the TCRdb D assignment of TRBD1 cannot be verified. TRBV21-1 is recorded as a pseudogene. This CDR3 has 15 amino acids. The CDR3 reads CASSKDRDSRYEQYF.